The source of this T cell receptor (beta chain) is a study of blood T cell repertoires in COVID-19. In the source study's methods: Estimated nucleated cell counts came from reference gene primer amplification. Generated by immunoSEQ multiplex PCR, the TCRdb table keeps only in-frame clones and is missing some. The DNA was the basis for D and trimming; V, J and clone size are from that table. The table shows about 160,000 clones, with more than 70% occurring only once. The CDR3 length is 14 residues. V lost 10 bases and J lost 0; bases outside the gene matches: 7. Germline V gives CDR1 SNHLY, CDR2 FYNNEI.

Sequenced sample: peripheral blood. This rearrangement joins TRBV2 to TRBJ2-3, with 7 bases matching TRBD1. This TCR was recovered from a man in his fifties or sixties with acute or convalescent COVID-19. CDR3 residues: CATKGAPSTDTQYF. In nucleotides, the CDR3 is TGTGCCACAAAGGGGGCTCCTAGCACAGATACGCAGTATTTT.